This T cell receptor (beta chain) was sequenced in a study of blood T cell repertoires in COVID-19. Across the whole study: Samples representing acute and convalescent COVID-19 were sourced from the United States, Italy and Spain.

The CDR3 is 16 residues long. Germline CDR1 and CDR2: SGHVS and FQNEAQ. V shed 5 bases and J shed 4 bases, with 18 bases lying between them. The assay was immunoSEQ multiplex PCR, and TCRdb's table has in-frame clones only and misses some. The repertoire holds under 300,000 clones, more than 75% seen once, with just under 1% in the top ten. The source material was peripheral blood. The receptor was isolated from a woman aged 35 to 49 who had recovered from COVID-19. The gene calls are TRBV7-8 and TRBJ2-1; D perhaps matches TRBD1 (6 bases). The CDR3 nucleotides are TGTGCCAGCAGCCGCCTCGAGGGGCAGGGGTACAATGAGCAGTTCTTC. This encodes CASSRLEGQGYNEQFF. Based on the CDR3 plus reference TRBV7-8 and TRBJ2-1, the full variable domain is GAGVSQSPRYKVAKRGQDVALRCDPISGHVSLFWYQQALGQGPEFLTYFQNEAQLDKSGLPSDRFFAERPEGSVSTLKIQRTQQEDSAVYLCASSRLEGQGYNEQFFGPGTRLTVL.